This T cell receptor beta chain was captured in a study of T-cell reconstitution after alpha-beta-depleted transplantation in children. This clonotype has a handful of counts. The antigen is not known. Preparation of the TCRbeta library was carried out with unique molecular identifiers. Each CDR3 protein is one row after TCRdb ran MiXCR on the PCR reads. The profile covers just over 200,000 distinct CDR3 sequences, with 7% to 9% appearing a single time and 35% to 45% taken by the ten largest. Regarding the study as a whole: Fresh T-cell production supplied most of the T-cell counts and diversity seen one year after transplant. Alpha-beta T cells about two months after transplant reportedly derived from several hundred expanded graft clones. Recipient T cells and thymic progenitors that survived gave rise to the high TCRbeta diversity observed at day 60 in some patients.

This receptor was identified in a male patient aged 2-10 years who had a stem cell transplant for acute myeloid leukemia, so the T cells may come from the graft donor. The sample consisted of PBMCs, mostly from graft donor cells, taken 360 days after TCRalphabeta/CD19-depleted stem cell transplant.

Here the CDR3 reads CASSKRGSSRDTQYF. The CDR3, as DNA: TGTGCCAGCAGCAAGCGAGGGAGTTCGAGAGATACGCAGTATTTT. The chain uses TRBV7-3 and TRBJ2-3; the D gene is possibly TRBD2 (5 bases). Germline V lookup: CDR1 SGHTA, CDR2 FQGTGA. Trimming left V 5 bases short and J 5 bases short, with 17 bases between. CDR3 length: 15 residues.